This T cell receptor (beta chain) was obtained from a study of radiotherapy plus CTLA-4 blockade in lung cancer. Whole-study context: Disease control reached approximately 29%, with objective responses in 15% to 20%. Study-wide results and limits: The best prediction of response reportedly came from early blood T cell clone dynamics, with interferon-beta. Tumor-derived TCR clones expanded in blood after radiotherapy plus ipilimumab.

As to this clone: The antigen remains undetermined.

CDR1 LGHNA and CDR2 YSLEER come from the germline V gene. V lost 0 bases and J lost 6, with 18 bases in between. The CDR3 spans 16 residues. Measured with immunoSEQ multiplex PCR; TCRdb has only the in-frame clones, and not every one. The sample carries tens of thousands of clones, approximately 85% recorded once. This sample comprised peripheral blood, obtained from a patient treated with radiotherapy plus ipilimumab. The gene calls are TRBV4-3 and TRBJ2-7; D unclear. This clonotype was sampled from a human donor with non-small cell lung cancer who had stable disease on radiotherapy plus ipilimumab. The CDR3 region has the DNA TGCGCCAGCAGCCAAGAGATGGCTCAGGTACCATCCGAGCAGTACTTC. Amino acid sequence: CASSQEMAQVPSEQYF.